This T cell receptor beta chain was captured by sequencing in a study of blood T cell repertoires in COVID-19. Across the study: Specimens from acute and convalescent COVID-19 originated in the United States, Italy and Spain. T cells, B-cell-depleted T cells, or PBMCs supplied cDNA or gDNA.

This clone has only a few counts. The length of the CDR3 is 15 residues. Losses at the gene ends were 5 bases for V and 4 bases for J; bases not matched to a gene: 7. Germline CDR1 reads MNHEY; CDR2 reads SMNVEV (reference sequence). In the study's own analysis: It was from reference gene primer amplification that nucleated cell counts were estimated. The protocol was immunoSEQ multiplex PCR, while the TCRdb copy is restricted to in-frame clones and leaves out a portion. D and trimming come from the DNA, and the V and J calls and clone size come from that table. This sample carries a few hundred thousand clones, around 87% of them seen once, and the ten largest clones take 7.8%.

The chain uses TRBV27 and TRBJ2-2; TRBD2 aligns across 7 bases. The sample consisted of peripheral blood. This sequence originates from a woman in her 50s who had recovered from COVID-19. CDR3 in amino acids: CASSPGLDLTGELFF. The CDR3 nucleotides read TGTGCCAGCAGTCCCGGACTAGACCTCACCGGGGAGCTGTTTTTT.